This T cell receptor beta chain was identified during a study of T-cell memory formation after mild COVID-19. Study background: The study found TCR clusters largely donor specific.

Overall study results and limits: Among contracting clones, CD4+ were mainly CM/EM and CD8+ enriched in EMRA. CD4/CD8 balance held among clones contracting day 15 to 85, and later expanders leaned CD4+.

The TCR alpha and TCR beta cDNA libraries, bearing sample barcodes and UMIs, were generated by 5'RACE using constant-segment primers. TCRdb fed the 5' RACE reads into MiXCR, producing one record per CDR3 protein. The sample holds tens of thousands of distinct CDR3 sequences; about 13% are singletons and the top ten take about 25%. This CDR3 comprises 17 residues. This clonotype has more than one count but fewer than ten. No antigen is known for it. The material sequenced was PBMCs or a T cell subset sorted from them (not recorded which). The source of this sequence is an adult woman who had mild COVID-19 (a few samples of this study predate the infection). Cell type and time point are not known. The gene calls are TRBV1 and TRBJ2-2; the DNA was not compared with TRBD2, the D call given in the table. TRBV1 is classified as a pseudogene. CDR3 in amino acids: CTSSQLGLAVNTGELFF. CDR3 nucleotide sequence: TGCACCAGCAGCCAACTCGGACTAGCGGTGAACACCGGGGAGCTGTTTTTT.